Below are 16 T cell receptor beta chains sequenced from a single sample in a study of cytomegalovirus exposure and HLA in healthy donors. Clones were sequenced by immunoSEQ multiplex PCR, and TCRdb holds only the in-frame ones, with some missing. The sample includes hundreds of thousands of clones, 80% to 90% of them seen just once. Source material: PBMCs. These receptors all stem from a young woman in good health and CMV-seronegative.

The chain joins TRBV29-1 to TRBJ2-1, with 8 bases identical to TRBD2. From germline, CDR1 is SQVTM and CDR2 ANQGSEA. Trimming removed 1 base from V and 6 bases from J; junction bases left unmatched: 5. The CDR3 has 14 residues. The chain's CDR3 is CSVEAGGGGNEQFF. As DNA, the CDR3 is TGCAGCGTTGAAGCGGGAGGGGGGGGCAATGAGCAGTTCTTC.

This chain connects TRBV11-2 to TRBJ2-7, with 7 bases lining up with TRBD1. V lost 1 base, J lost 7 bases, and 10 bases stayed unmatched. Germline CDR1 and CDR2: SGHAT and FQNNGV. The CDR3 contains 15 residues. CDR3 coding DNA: TGTGCCAGCAGCTTAGGAGGGGGCATCTCCGGTGAGCAGTACTTC. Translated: CASSLGGGISGEQYF.

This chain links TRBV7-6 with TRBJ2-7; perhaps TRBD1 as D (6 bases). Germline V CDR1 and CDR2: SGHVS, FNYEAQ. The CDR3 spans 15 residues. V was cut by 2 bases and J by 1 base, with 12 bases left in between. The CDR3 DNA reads TGTGCCAGCAGCTTAAGTCCGGACAGTTCCTACGAGCAGTACTTC. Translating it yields CASSLSPDSSYEQYF.

CDR3 in amino acids: CASSLAGGPQETQYF. In DNA form, the CDR3 reads TGTGCCAGCAGCTTGGCCGGGGGGCCCCAAGAGACCCAGTACTTC. The chain joins TRBV5-4 to TRBJ2-5; D may be TRBD2 (7 bases). Germline loops: CDR1 SGHNT, CDR2 YYREEE (reference sequence). The CDR3 is made up of 15 amino acids. Trimming removed 0 bases at V and 1 base at J, with 10 bases between.

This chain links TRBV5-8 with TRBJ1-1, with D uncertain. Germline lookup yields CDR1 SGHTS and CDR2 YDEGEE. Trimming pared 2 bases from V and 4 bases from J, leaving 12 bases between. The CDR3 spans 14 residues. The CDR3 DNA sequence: TGTGCCAGCAGCTTTCGCCAAGGAGGCACTGAAGCTTTCTTT. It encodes CASSFRQGGTEAFF.

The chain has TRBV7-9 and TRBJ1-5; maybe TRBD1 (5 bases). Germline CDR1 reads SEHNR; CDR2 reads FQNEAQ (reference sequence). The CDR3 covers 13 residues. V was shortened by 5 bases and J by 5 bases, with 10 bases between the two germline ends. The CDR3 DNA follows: TGTGCCAGCAGCCAGGGACTGGATCAGCCCCAGCATTTT. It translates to CASSQGLDQPQHF.

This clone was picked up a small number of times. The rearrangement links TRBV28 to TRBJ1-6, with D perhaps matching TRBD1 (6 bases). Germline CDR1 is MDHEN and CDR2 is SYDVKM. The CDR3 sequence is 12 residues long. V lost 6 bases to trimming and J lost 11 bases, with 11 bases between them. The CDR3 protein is CASRQQGPPLHF. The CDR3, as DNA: TGTGCCAGCAGGCAACAGGGTCCACCCCTCCACTTT.

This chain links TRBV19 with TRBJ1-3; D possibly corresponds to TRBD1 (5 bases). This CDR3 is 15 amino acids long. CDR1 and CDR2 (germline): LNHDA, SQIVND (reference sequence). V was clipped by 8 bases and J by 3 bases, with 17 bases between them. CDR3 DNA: TGTGCCAGTGCCTCTACTGCGGGGGGTGGAAACACCATATATTTT. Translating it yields CASASTAGGGNTIYF.

The CDR3 region is CASSADLQAVQYF. DNA for the CDR3: TGTGCCAGCAGCGCCGACCTACAGGCGGTGCAGTACTTC. The rearrangement uses TRBV9 and TRBJ2-7; tentatively, D is TRBD1 (5 bases). Germline CDR1 and CDR2: SGDLS and YYNGEE. The CDR3 length is 13 residues. With 3 bases removed from V and 9 bases from J, the gap between germline ends came to 16 bases.

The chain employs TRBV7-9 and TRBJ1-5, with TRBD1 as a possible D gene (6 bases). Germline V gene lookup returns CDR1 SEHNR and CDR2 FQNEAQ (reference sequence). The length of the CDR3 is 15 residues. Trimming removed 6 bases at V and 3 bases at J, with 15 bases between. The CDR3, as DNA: TGTGCCAGCAGTCCGGACAGTAACTTCAATCAGCCCCAGCATTTT. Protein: CASSPDSNFNQPQHF.

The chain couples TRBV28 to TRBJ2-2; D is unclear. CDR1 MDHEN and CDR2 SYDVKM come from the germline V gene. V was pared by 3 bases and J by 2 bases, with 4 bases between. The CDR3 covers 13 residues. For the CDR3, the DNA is TGTGCCAGCAGTTTCTATAACACCGGGGAGCTGTTTTTT. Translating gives CASSFYNTGELFF.

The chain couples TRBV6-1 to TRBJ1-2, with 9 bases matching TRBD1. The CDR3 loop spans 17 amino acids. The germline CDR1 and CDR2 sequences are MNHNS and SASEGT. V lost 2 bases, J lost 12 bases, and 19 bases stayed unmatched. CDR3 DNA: TGTGCCAGCAGTGAACTTAAGGGGGCCGGGACAGGGATGGGAAACACCTTC. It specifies CASSELKGAGTGMGNTF.

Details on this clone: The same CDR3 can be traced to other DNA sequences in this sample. The CDR3 protein is CASSPYRGRNTEAFF. The CDR3 DNA reads TGTGCCAGCAGCCCGTACAGAGGGAGAAACACTGAAGCTTTCTTT. The chain combines TRBV5-8 with TRBJ1-1; D unresolved. In germline, CDR1 is SGHTS, CDR2 YDEGEE. V dropped 4 bases and J dropped 2 bases, with 15 bases sitting between them. The CDR3 length is 15 residues. The entire variable domain, with the rest obtained from reference TRBV5-8 and TRBJ1-1, is as follows: EAGVTQSPTHLIKTRGQQATLRCSPISGHTSVYWYQQALGLGLQFLLWYDEGEERNRGNFPPRFSGRQFPNYSSELNVNALELEDSALYLCASSPYRGRNTEAFFGQGTRLTVV.

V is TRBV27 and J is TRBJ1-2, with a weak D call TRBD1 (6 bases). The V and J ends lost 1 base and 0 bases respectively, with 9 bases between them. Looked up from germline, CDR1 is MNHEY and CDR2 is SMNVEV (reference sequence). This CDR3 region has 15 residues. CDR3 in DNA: TGTGCCAGCAGTTTATTACAGGGTTCTAACTATGGCTACACCTTC. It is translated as CASSLLQGSNYGYTF.

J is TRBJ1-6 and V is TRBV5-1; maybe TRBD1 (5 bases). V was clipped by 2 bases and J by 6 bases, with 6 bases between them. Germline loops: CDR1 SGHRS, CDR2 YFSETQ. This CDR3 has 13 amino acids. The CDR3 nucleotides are TGCGCCAGCAGCTTCGGGGGTAATTCACCCCTCCACTTT. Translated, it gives CASSFGGNSPLHF.

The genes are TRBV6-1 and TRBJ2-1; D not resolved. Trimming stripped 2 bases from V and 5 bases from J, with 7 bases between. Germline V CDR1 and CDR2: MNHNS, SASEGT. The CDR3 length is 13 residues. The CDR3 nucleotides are TGTGCCAGCAGTGAAAAACAGCACAATGAGCAGTTCTTC. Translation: CASSEKQHNEQFF.